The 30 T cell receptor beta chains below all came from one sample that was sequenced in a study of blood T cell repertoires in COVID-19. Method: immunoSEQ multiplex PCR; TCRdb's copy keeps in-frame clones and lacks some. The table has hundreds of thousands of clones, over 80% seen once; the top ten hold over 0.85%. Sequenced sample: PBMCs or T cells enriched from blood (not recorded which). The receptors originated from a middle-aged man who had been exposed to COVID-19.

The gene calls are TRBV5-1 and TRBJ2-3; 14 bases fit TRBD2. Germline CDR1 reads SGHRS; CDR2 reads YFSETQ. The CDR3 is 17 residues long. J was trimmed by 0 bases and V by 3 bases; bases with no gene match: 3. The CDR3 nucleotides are TGCGCCAGCAGCTGGACTAGCGGGGGGCCTAGCACAGATACGCAGTATTTT. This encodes CASSWTSGGPSTDTQYF.

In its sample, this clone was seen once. The CDR3 sequence: CASSTTVGNTIYF. The CDR3 DNA is TGTGCCAGTAGTACGACAGTTGGAAACACCATATATTTT. The chain links TRBV19 to TRBJ1-3; D is perhaps TRBD1 (5 bases). V was trimmed by 4 bases and J by 3 bases, leaving 7 bases between them. From germline, CDR1 is LNHDA and CDR2 SQIVND (reference sequence). The CDR3 covers 13 residues.

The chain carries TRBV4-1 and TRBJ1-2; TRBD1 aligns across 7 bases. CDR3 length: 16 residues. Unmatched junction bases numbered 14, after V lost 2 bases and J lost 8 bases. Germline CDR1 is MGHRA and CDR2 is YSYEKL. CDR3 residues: CASSQIFNGGGGGYTF. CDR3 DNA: TGCGCCAGCAGCCAAATCTTCAATGGAGGGGGCGGAGGCTACACCTTC.

CDR3 amino acids: CASSGGREGIRNEQFF. CDR3 sequence (DNA): TGTGCCAGCAGCGGGGGGCGCGAGGGGATTCGGAATGAGCAGTTCTTC. The chain has TRBV28 and TRBJ2-1; TRBD2 is a possible D gene (7 bases). The CDR3 extends over 16 amino acids. CDR1 is MDHEN and CDR2 is SYDVKM in the germline V gene. Trimming left V 6 bases short and J 7 bases short, with 22 bases between.

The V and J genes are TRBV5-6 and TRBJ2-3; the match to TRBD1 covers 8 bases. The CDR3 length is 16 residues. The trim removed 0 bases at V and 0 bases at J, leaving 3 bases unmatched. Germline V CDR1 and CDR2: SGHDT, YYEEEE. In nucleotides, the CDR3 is TGTGCCAGCAGCTTGGTTGGACAGGGAAGCACAGATACGCAGTATTTT. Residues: CASSLVGQGSTDTQYF.

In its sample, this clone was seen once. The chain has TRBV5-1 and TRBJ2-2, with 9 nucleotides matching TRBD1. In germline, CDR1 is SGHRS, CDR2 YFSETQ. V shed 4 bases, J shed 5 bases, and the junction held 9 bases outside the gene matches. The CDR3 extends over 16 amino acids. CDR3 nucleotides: TGCGCCAGCAGCCAGCAAACAGGGGGCGGTACCGGGGAGCTGTTTTTT. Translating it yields CASSQQTGGGTGELFF.

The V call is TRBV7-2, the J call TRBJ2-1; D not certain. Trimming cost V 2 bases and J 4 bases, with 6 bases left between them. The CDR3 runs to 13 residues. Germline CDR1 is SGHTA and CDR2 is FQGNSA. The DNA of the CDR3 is TGTGCCAGCAGCTTAAATACTTACAATGAGCAGTTCTTC. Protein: CASSLNTYNEQFF.

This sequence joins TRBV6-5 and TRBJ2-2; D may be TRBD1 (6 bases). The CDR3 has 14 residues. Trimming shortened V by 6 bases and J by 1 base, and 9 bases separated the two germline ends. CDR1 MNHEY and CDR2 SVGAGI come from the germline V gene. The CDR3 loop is CASRTGLNTGELFF. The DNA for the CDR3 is TGTGCCAGCAGGACAGGCCTGAACACCGGGGAGCTGTTTTTT.

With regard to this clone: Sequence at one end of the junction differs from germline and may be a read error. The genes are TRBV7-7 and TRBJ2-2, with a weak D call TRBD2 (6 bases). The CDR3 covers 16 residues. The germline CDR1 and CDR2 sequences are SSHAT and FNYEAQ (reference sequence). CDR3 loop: CASSPITGTNTGELFF. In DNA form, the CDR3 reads TGTGCTAGCAGCCCAATTACCGGGACTAACACCGGGGAGCTGTTTTTT. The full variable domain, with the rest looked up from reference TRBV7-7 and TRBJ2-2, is GAGVSQSPRYKVTKRGQDVTLRCDPISSHATLYWYQQALGQGPEFLTYFNYEAQPDKSGLPSDRFSAERPEGSISTLTIQRTEQRDSAMYRCASSPITGTNTGELFFGEGSRLTVL.

The CDR3 reads CASSTLEAETQYF. CDR3 bases: TGTGCCAGTAGTACACTAGAGGCAGAGACCCAGTACTTC. The rearrangement joins TRBV19 to TRBJ2-5; possibly TRBD2 for D (5 bases). CDR3 size: 13 residues. Per the germline V gene, CDR1 is LNHDA and CDR2 is SQIVND (reference sequence). The V end was cut by 4 bases, the J end by 4 bases, with 10 bases between.

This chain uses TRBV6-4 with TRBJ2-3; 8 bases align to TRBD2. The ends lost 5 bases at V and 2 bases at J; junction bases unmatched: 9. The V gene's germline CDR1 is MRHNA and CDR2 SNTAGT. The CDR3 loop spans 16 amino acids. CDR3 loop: CASSRGSGGLTDTQYF. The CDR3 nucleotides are TGTGCCAGCAGTAGAGGCAGCGGGGGCCTCACAGATACGCAGTATTTT.

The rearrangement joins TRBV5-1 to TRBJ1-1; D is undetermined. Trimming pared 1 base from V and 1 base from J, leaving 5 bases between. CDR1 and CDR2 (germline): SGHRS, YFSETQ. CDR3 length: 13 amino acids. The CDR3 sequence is CASSLNTNTEAFF. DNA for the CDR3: TGCGCCAGCAGCTTGAACACGAACACTGAAGCTTTCTTT.

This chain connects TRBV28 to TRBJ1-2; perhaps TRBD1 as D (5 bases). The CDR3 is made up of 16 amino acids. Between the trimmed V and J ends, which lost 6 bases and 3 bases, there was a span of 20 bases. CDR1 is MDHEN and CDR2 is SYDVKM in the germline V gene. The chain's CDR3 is CASRPPGTGGDYGYTF. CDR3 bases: TGTGCCAGCAGGCCTCCCGGGACGGGAGGCGACTATGGCTACACCTTC.

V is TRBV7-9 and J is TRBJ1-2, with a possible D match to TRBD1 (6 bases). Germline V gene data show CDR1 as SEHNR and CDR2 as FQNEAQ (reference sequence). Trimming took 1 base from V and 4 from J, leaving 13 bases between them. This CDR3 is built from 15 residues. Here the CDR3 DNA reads TGTGCCAGCAGCTTAGTTGGACAGCAGTCCTATGGCTACACCTTC. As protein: CASSLVGQQSYGYTF.

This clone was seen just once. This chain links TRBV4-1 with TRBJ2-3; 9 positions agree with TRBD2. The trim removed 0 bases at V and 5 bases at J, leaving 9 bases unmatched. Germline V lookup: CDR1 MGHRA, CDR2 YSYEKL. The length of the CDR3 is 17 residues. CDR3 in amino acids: CASSQDLWRGGQDTQYF. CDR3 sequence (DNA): TGCGCCAGCAGCCAAGATCTCTGGCGGGGGGGCCAAGATACGCAGTATTTT.

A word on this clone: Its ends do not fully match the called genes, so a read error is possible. CDR3 residues: CASSATSFHRGAVF. The CDR3 region has the DNA TGCGCCAGCAGTGCAACTAGCTTTCACCGGGGAGCTGTTTTT. The chain links TRBV10-1 to TRBJ2-2; a weak D match, TRBD2 (6 bases). CDR3 length equals 14 residues. Germline V CDR1 and CDR2: WNHNN, SYGVQD (reference sequence).

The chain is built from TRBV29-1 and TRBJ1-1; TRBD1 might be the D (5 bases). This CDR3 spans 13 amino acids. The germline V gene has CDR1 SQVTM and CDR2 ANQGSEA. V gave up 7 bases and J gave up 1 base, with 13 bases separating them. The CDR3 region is CSGNRQTNTEAFF. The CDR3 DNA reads TGCAGCGGGAACCGACAGACGAACACTGAAGCTTTCTTT.

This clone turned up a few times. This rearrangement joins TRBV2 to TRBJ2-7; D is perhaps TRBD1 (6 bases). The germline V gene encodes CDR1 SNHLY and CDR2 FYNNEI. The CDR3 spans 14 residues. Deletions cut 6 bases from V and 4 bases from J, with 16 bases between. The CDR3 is CASRDYREWYEQYF. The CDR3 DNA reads TGTGCCAGCAGAGATTACAGGGAATGGTACGAGCAGTACTTC.

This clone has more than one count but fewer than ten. CDR3 in DNA: TGTGCCACCACTCCCCTCGATACTTATGCTTCACCCCTCCACTTT. Translating gives CATTPLDTYASPLHF. The rearrangement uses TRBV10-3 and TRBJ1-6, with D uncertain. The germline gives CDR1 ENHRY, CDR2 SYGVKD. The CDR3 has 15 amino acids. The V gene lost 10 bases and the J gene lost 9 bases, with 22 bases spanning the gap.

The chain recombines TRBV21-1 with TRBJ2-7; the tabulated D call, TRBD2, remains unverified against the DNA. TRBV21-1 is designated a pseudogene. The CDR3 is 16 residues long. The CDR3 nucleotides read TGTGCCAGCAGCAAAGGTAGCGGGGCGATTTCCTACGAGCAGTACGTC. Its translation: CASSKGSGAISYEQYV.

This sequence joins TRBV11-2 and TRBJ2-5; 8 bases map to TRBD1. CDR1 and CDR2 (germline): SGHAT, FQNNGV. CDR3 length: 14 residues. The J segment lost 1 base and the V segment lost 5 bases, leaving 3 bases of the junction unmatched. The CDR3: CASSKDRGQETQYF. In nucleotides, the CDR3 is TGTGCCAGCAGCAAAGACAGGGGCCAAGAGACCCAGTACTTC.

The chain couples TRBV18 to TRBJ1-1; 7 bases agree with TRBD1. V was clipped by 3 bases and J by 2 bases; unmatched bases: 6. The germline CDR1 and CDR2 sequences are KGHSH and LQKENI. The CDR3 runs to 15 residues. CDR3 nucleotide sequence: TGTGCCAGCTCACCCCGGACAGGCGGAAACACTGAAGCTTTCTTT. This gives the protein CASSPRTGGNTEAFF.

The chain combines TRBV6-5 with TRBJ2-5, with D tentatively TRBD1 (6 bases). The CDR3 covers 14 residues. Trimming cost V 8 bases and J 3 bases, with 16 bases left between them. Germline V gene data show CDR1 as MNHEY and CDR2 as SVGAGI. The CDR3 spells CASGLNAGEETQYF. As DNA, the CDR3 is TGTGCCAGCGGCCTAAACGCAGGGGAAGAGACCCAGTACTTC.

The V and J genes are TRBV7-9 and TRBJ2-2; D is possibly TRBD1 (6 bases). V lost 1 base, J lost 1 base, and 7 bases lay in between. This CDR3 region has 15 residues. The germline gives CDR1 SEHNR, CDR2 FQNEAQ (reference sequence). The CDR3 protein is CASSLEDRNTGELFF. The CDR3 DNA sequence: TGTGCCAGCAGCTTAGAGGACAGGAACACCGGGGAGCTGTTTTTT.

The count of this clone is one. The CDR3 sequence is CASSLGGGGNQPQHF. DNA for the CDR3: TGTGCCAGCAGTTTGGGAGGGGGTGGGAATCAGCCCCAGCATTTT. The chain carries TRBV6-2 or TRBV6-3 and TRBJ1-5; possible D gene TRBD1, 6 bases. The germline V gene has CDR1 MNHEY and CDR2 SVGEGT. This CDR3 is built from 15 residues. Trimming pared 4 bases from V and 4 bases from J, leaving 14 bases between.

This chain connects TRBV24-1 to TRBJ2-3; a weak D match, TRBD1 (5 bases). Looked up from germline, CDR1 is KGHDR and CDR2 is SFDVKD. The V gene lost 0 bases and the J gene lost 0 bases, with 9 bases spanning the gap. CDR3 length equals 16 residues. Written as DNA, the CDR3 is TGTGCCACCAGTGATTTGCAGGGTACCAGCACAGATACGCAGTATTTT. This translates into CATSDLQGTSTDTQYF.

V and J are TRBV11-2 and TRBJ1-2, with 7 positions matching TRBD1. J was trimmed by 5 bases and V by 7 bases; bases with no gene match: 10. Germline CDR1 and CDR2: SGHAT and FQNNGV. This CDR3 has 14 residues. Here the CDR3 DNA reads TGTGCCAGCACCCTACTCGGACAGGCGTATGGCTACACCTTC. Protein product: CASTLLGQAYGYTF.

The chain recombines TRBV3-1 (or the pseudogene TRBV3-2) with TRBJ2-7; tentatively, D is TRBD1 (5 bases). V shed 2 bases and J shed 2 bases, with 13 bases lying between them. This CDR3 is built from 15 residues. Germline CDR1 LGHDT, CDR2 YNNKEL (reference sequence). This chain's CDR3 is CASSQIPGHPYEQYF. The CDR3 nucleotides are TGTGCCAGCAGCCAAATCCCCGGACACCCCTACGAGCAGTACTTC.

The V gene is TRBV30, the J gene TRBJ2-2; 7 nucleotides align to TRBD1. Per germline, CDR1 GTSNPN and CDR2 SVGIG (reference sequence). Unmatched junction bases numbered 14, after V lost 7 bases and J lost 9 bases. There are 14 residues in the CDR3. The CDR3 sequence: CASNRQRDSRELFF. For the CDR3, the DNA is TGTGCCTCCAACCGGCAAAGGGACAGCCGGGAGCTGTTTTTT. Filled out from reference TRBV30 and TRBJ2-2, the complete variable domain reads SQTIHQWPATLVQPVGSPLSLECTVEGTSNPNLYWYRQAAGRGLQLLFYSVGIGQISSEVPQNLSASRPQDRQFILSSKKLLLSDSGFYLCASNRQRDSRELFFGEGSRLTVL.

The CDR3 here is CASSVRQGAGNSNQPQHF. The CDR3 region has the DNA TGTGCCAGTAGTGTTCGACAGGGGGCTGGAAATAGCAATCAGCCCCAGCATTTT. The J gene is TRBJ1-5, the V gene TRBV19; TRBD1 aligns across 10 bases. V lost 5 bases to trimming and J lost 0 bases; unmatched junction nucleotides: 10. Germline V gives CDR1 LNHDA, CDR2 SQIVND (reference sequence). The CDR3 is made up of 18 amino acids. Supplemented by reference TRBV19 and TRBJ1-5, the full variable domain reads DGGITQSPKYLFRKEGQNVTLSCEQNLNHDAMYWYRQDPGQGLRLIYYSQIVNDFQKGDIAEGYSVSREKKESFPLTVTSAQKNPTAFYLCASSVRQGAGNSNQPQHFGDGTRLSIL.